Listed below are T cell receptor beta chains from one sample, sequenced in a study of CD4 T cells in relation to SARS-CoV-2 and coronaviruses. The protocol was immunoSEQ multiplex PCR, while the TCRdb copy is restricted to in-frame clones and leaves out a portion. The data show 60,000 to 85,000 clones, with 93% seen just once and under 0.25% held by the top ten. Input material: naive CD4+ T cells from PBMCs. The receptors come from a human donor in good health. The CDR3 runs from the conserved cysteine through the conserved F or W. A D gene is named only where the DNA matches it firmly. Part of the rows lack a size; the others show once, few, many or a class for expanded clones.

>TRBD1|TRBJ2-7|TRBV25-1|once
TGTGCCAGCAGAACAGGGGCTTGCGGCTACGAGCAGTACTTC
CASRTGACGYEQYF
>TRBD1|TRBJ1-1|TRBV12-3/TRBV12-4|NA
TGTGCCAGCAGTGACAGGGGTGACACTGAAGCTTTCTTT
CASSDRGDTEAFF
>NA|TRBJ2-2|TRBV19|NA
TGTGCCAGTACGACCGAGGTGAACACCGGGGAGCTGTTTTTT
CASTTEVNTGELFF
>TRBD1|TRBJ1-2|TRBV24-1|NA
TGTGCCACCAGTGAATCGACAGGGAAAGACTATGGCTACACCTTC
CATSESTGKDYGYTF
>TRBD1|TRBJ1-2|TRBV19|NA
TGTGCCAGTAGTATAGGACCCCGGACAGGGGCAGTTGGCTACACCTTC
CASSIGPRTGAVGYTF
>TRBD2|TRBJ2-7|TRBV5-1|NA
TGCGCCAGCAGCTTGGATCCTGGCGGGGGGGTCTACGAGCAGTACTTC
CASSLDPGGGVYEQYF
>NA|TRBJ2-2|TRBV5-1|once
TGCGCCAGCAGCTTAGCCCAGGGCGCCACCGGGGAGCTGTTTTTT
CASSLAQGATGELFF
>NA|TRBJ1-2|TRBV28|once
TGTGCCAGCAGCCCCCCGAAGGGTTCCTTGGAGTCCTTC
CASSPPKGSLESF
>NA|TRBJ2-7|TRBV20-1|NA
TGCAGTGCAAGTGACAGGACCTACGAGCAGTACTTC
CSASDRTYEQYF
>TRBD1|TRBJ1-4|TRBV5-1|NA
TGCGCCAGCAGCTGGACAGGGCAGTTACGGGCAACTAATGAAAAACTGTTTTTT
CASSWTGQLRATNEKLFF
>NA|TRBJ1-5|TRBV9|NA
TGTGCCAGCAGCGTGGATGTTAATCAGCCCCAGCATTTT
CASSVDVNQPQHF
>TRBD1|TRBJ2-3|TRBV9|NA
TGTGCCAGCAGCCCATACGGGGGGACAGGGCTAGGTACGCAGTATTTT
CASSPYGGTGLGTQYF
>NA|TRBJ1-2|TRBV9|NA
TGTGCCAGCAGCGCCACCGGGACGACCCATGGCTACACCTTC
CASSATGTTHGYTF
>NA|TRBJ1-3|TRBV28|NA
TGTGCCAGCAGTTTAGGGTCTTTCTCTGGAAACACCATATATTTT
CASSLGSFSGNTIYF
>TRBD1|TRBJ1-5|TRBV6-1|once
TGTGCCAGCAGTGCTTTGGACAGGGGTAGGATTCTCAGAAGCAATCAGCCCCAGCATTTT
CASSALDRGRILRSNQPQHF
>TRBD2|TRBJ2-1|TRBV4-1|NA
TGCGCCAGCAGCCAAGCGCCTAGCGGGAGCTTGTACAATGAGCAGTTCTTC
CASSQAPSGSLYNEQFF
>NA|TRBJ1-3|TRBV5-4|NA
TGTGCCAGCAGCTTGGGCAGTCGTGGGTCCGGAAACACCATATATTTT
CASSLGSRGSGNTIYF
>TRBD1|TRBJ1-2|TRBV4-1|NA
TGCGCCAGCAGCCAAGCTCCGGGACAGCTCTATGGCTACACCTTC
CASSQAPGQLYGYTF
>NA|TRBJ1-5|TRBV18|NA
TGTGCCAGCTCACCAGGTGACGGAGGGTTTGGGCCCCAGCATTTT
CASSPGDGGFGPQHF
>NA|TRBJ1-4|TRBV6-5|NA
TGTGCCAGCAGCCCAGGGGTCATTAATGAAAAACTGTTTTTT
CASSPGVINEKLFF
>NA|TRBJ1-1|TRBV19|NA
TGTGCCAGTAGTATAGGATGGGCTGCGGGATCGAACACTGAAGCTTTCTTT
CASSIGWAAGSNTEAFF
>NA|TRBJ1-5|TRBV6-5|NA
TGTGCCAGCACCCAAAACAGGGCGGGTGATCAGCCCCAGCATTTT
CASTQNRAGDQPQHF
>NA|TRBJ1-1|TRBV6-6|NA
TGTGCCAGCAGTTACCCACAGCAGGAAGCTTTCTTT
CASSYPQQEAFF
>NA|TRBJ2-2|TRBV1|NA
TGCACCAGCAGCTCCACTGCGGCGGGGGGTATCGGGGAGCTGTTTTTT
CTSSSTAAGGIGELFF
>TRBD1|TRBJ1-2|TRBV10-3|NA
TGTGCCATCAGTGAGGGTACAGGGGCGGGCTATGGCTACACCTTC
CAISEGTGAGYGYTF
>TRBD2|TRBJ2-1|TRBV9|NA
TGTGCCAGCACGACTAGCGGGACTGAGAATGAGCAGTTCTTC
CASTTSGTENEQFF
>NA|TRBJ1-4|TRBV7-9|NA
TGTGCCAGCAGCTCTCTGGGGGAAAAACTGTTTTTT
CASSSLGEKLFF
>TRBD2|TRBJ2-7|TRBV12-3/TRBV12-4|NA
TGTGCCAGCAGTTTGGGAGGGCTCGGGCAGTACTTC
CASSLGGLGQYF
>NA|TRBJ2-5|TRBV18|NA
TGTGCCAGCTCACCCTGGACAGACTACCAAGAGACCCAGTACTTC
CASSPWTDYQETQYF
>NA|TRBJ2-3|TRBV29-1|once
TGCAGCGCGACAGCTCCTAACACAGATACGCAGTATTTT
CSATAPNTDTQYF
>NA|TRBJ2-5|TRBV19|NA
TGTGCCAGTAGTCCCGGGTTTCGACAAGAGACCCAGTACTTC
CASSPGFRQETQYF
>NA|TRBJ1-6|TRBV3-1/TRBV3-2|once
TGTGCAACTCAGCCGGGGCGCGGATGGACCTCACCCCTCCACTTT
CATQPGRGWTSPLHF
>TRBD1|TRBJ2-7|TRBV28|NA
TGTGCCAGCAGTCGAAGATGGGGAAGACAGGGACGGCCCTACGAGCAGTACTTC
CASSRRWGRQGRPYEQYF
>NA|TRBJ1-3|TRBV19|NA
TGTGCCAGTAGTCGGTCCAGGGACGCTGGAAACACCATATATTTT
CASSRSRDAGNTIYF
>NA|TRBJ2-3|TRBV6-5|NA
TGTGCCAGCAGGCCCGCGGGAGATACGCAGTATTTT
CASRPAGDTQYF
>NA|TRBJ2-5|TRBV5-8|NA
TGTGCCAGCAGCTTTAGGTTAATACAGTTCCAAGAGACCCAGTACTTC
CASSFRLIQFQETQYF
>TRBD2|TRBJ2-1|TRBV30|NA
TGTGCCTGGAGCGAGAGGACTAGCGGGAGATGGTATGAGCAGTTCTTC
CAWSERTSGRWYEQFF
>NA|TRBJ2-3|TRBV5-1|NA
TGCGCCAGCAGCACAGACGGACTCACAGATACGCAGTATTTT
CASSTDGLTDTQYF
>NA|TRBJ1-4|TRBV7-9|NA
TGTGCCCTGTCCCGCGGCACCGGGGAAAAACTGTTTTTT
CALSRGTGEKLFF
>NA|TRBJ2-1|TRBV5-1|NA
TGCGCCAGCAGCTTGGTTGAGACTACCAATGAGCAGTTCTTC
CASSLVETTNEQFF
>TRBD2|TRBJ2-1|TRBV28|NA
TGTGCCAGCAGTTCCCGCCTAGCGGATTCCTACAATGAGCAGTTCTTC
CASSSRLADSYNEQFF
>NA|TRBJ2-6|TRBV11-2|NA
TGTGCCAGCAGCTTAGATCGGCGGCCCGCCCTGGAGGCCAACGTCCTGACTTTC
CASSLDRRPALEANVLTF
>NA|TRBJ2-2|TRBV7-9|NA
TGTGCCAGCAGCTTAAGGGGTGGCACCGGGGAGCTGTTTTTT
CASSLRGGTGELFF
>NA|TRBJ1-2|TRBV19|NA
TGTGCCAGTAGTGCCCAGTGGGGTTACCTTAACTATGGCTACACCTTC
CASSAQWGYLNYGYTF
>TRBD1|TRBJ1-2|TRBV5-1|NA
TGCGCCAGTCGACCGACAGGGGAGGATGGCTACACCTTC
CASRPTGEDGYTF
>NA|TRBJ2-1|TRBV11-2|once
TGTGCCAGCAGCTTTCCTGGGACTGCGTCCTACAATGAGCAGTTCTTC
CASSFPGTASYNEQFF
>TRBD2|TRBJ2-1|TRBV5-1|NA
TGCGCCAGCAGCGACCTGGGACTAGCGGAATCCTACAATGAGCAGTTCTTC
CASSDLGLAESYNEQFF
>NA|TRBJ1-1|TRBV29-1|NA
TGCAGCGTCCGGGGTTTGGGGAAAAGAACTGAAGCTTTCTTT
CSVRGLGKRTEAFF
>NA|TRBJ2-3|TRBV2|NA
TGTGCCAGCAGTGCCTTGTGGTGGCAGGCGTTTAGCACAGATACGCAGTATTTT
CASSALWWQAFSTDTQYF
>TRBD1|TRBJ1-4|TRBV28|NA
TGTGCCAGCAGCCACAGGGGGGGGGCAAGAGAAAAACTGTTTTTT
CASSHRGGAREKLFF
>TRBD2|TRBJ2-1|TRBV7-3|once
TGTGCCAGCAGCTTGTTGGGACTAGCGGGTAAGAATGAGCAGTTCTTC
CASSLLGLAGKNEQFF
>NA|TRBJ1-5|TRBV3-1/TRBV3-2|few
TGTGCCAGCAGCCAAGGATTGGGGCTTGGCAATCAGCCCCAGCATTTT
CASSQGLGLGNQPQHF